This T cell receptor (beta chain) stems from a study of cytotoxic CD8 clonotypes in ibrutinib-treated CLL. Turning to the study itself: Patients: around 11 relapsed/refractory, some 15 treatment-naive, under 18 IGHV unmutated. Overall, around 25 responses were partial and 2 complete; following median 68 months, roughly 14 patients stayed remitted and around twelve progressed.

This CDR3 spans 16 amino acids. Trimming at V came to 5 bases and at J to 5 bases, leaving 10 bases not matched to a gene. Germline V gene sequence: CDR1 SGHTA, CDR2 FQGTGA. Regarding the study as a whole: Public clonotypes, an uncommon group, contracted or remained stable on treatment.

Worth noting for this clone: Its target is unknown.

The method was immunoSEQ multiplex PCR; TCRdb's version includes in-frame clones alone and lacks a portion of them. The sample holds about 68,000 clones, approximately 90% seen once. This sequence originates from a human donor with chronic lymphocytic leukemia. Sequencing was performed on PBMCs, taken after 12 months of ibrutinib treatment. The V and J genes are TRBV7-3 and TRBJ2-7; 12 positions agree with TRBD2. CDR3 in amino acids: CASSPRRLAGAHEQYF. In nucleotides, the CDR3 is TGTGCCAGCAGCCCGAGACGACTAGCGGGAGCCCACGAGCAGTACTTC.